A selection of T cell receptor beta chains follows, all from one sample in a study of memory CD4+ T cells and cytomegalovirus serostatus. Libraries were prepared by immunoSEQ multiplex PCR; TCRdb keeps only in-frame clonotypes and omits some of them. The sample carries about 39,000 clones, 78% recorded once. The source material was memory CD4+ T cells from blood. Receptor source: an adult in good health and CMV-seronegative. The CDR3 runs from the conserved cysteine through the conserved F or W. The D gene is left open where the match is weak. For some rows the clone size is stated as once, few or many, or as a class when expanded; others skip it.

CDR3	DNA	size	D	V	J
CASSEWGRQPQHF	TGTGCCAGCAGTGAATGGGGCAGACAGCCCCAGCATTTT	medium-sized	.	TRBV2	TRBJ1-5
CASSPGGYQETQYF	TGTGCCAGCAGCCCGGGGGGGTATCAAGAGACCCAGTACTTC	.	TRBD2	TRBV11-3	TRBJ2-5
CASSPEWQNTEAFF	TGTGCCAGCAGCCCTGAGTGGCAGAACACTGAAGCTTTCTTT	few	.	TRBV7-9	TRBJ1-1
CASSFKGTDTQYF	TGTGCCAGCAGCTTTAAGGGGACAGATACGCAGTATTTT	.	.	TRBV7-3	TRBJ2-3
CASSKTSGGFTDTQYF	TGTGCCAGTAGTAAGACTAGCGGGGGGTTCACAGATACGCAGTATTTT	.	TRBD2	TRBV19	TRBJ2-3
CASSFSGGRYRMNTEAFF	TGTGCCAGCAGCTTTTCGGGGGGCCGGTACCGCATGAACACTGAAGCTTTCTTT	.	.	TRBV5-6	TRBJ1-1
CASSPLAGGGDGYTF	TGTGCCAGCAGCCCACTAGCCGGAGGGGGGGATGGCTACACCTTC	few	.	TRBV14	TRBJ1-2
CALDRGSNQPQHF	TGTGCCCTGGACAGGGGCAGCAATCAGCCCCAGCATTTT	few	TRBD1	TRBV30	TRBJ1-5
CASSAGGARGYTF	TGTGCCAGCAGTGCGGGGGGGGCGCGAGGCTACACCTTC	.	.	TRBV2	TRBJ1-2
CASSARTSGGQTQYF	TGTGCCAGCAGTGCCCGGACTAGCGGGGGTCAGACCCAGTACTTC	.	TRBD2	TRBV2	TRBJ2-5
CASSGSGSEQYF	TGTGCCAGCAGCGGATCAGGAAGCGAGCAGTACTTC	few	.	TRBV2	TRBJ2-7
CASSRDSYEQYF	TGTGCCAGCAGCCGGGACAGCTACGAGCAGTACTTC	.	TRBD1	TRBV14	TRBJ2-7
CASSPDRGHEAFF	TGTGCCAGCAGCCCAGACAGGGGGCATGAAGCTTTCTTT	few	TRBD1	TRBV7-6	TRBJ1-1
CASSLGTNEKLFF	TGTGCCAGCAGTCTGGGGACTAATGAAAAACTGTTTTTT	.	.	TRBV6-5	TRBJ1-4
CATSRDGETQYF	TGTGCCACCAGCAGAGATGGGGAGACCCAGTACTTC	.	.	TRBV15	TRBJ2-5
CASSLAGSGISNQPQHF	TGTGCCAGCAGCTTAGCTGGCAGTGGAATTAGCAATCAGCCCCAGCATTTT	once	.	TRBV7-6	TRBJ1-5
CASSLGPGNSYNEQFF	TGTGCCAGCAGCTTAGGCCCGGGGAACTCCTACAATGAGCAGTTCTTC	.	.	TRBV7-2	TRBJ2-1
CASSFIPSSGASDYGYTF	TGCGCCAGCAGCTTTATACCCTCCTCCGGGGCGTCGGACTATGGCTACACCTTC	.	.	TRBV5-1	TRBJ1-2
CASSLARRNEKLFF	TGTGCCAGCAGCCTCGCGAGGCGGAATGAAAAACTGTTTTTT	medium-sized	.	TRBV5-6	TRBJ1-4
CASSGEGYYEQYF	TGTGCCAGCAGTGGAGAAGGCTACTACGAGCAGTACTTC	.	.	TRBV2	TRBJ2-7
CASSPPGTGANVLTF	TGTGCCAGCAGTCCCCCAGGAACCGGGGCCAACGTCCTGACTTTC	.	.	TRBV6-5	TRBJ2-6
CASSSSGGARGTQYF	TGTGCCAGCAGTTCTAGCGGGGGGGCGCGGGGGACCCAGTACTTC	.	TRBD2	TRBV2	TRBJ2-5
CASSLGGQGLEAFF	TGTGCCAGCAGCCTCGGAGGACAGGGACTTGAAGCTTTCTTT	.	TRBD1	TRBV7-8	TRBJ1-1
CASTRLAASDTQYF	TGTGCCAGCACTAGACTAGCTGCATCAGATACGCAGTATTTT	.	TRBD2	TRBV2	TRBJ2-3
CASSPGLFWEQYF	TGTGCCAGCAGTCCGGGACTCTTCTGGGAGCAGTACTTC	.	.	TRBV6-1	TRBJ2-7
CASSAAMGNTEAFF	TGTGCCAGCAGTGCAGCGATGGGGAACACTGAAGCTTTCTTT	.	.	TRBV6-6	TRBJ1-1
CASSVGASGGSETQYF	TGTGCCAGCAGCGTAGGAGCTAGCGGGGGGTCAGAGACCCAGTACTTC	.	TRBD2	TRBV9	TRBJ2-5
CASRPDPGGYGYTF	TGTGCCAGTAGGCCTGACCCTGGCGGCTATGGCTACACCTTC	once	.	TRBV19	TRBJ1-2
CAISYNSQETQYF	TGTGCCATCAGTTACAACAGCCAAGAGACCCAGTACTTC	.	.	TRBV10-3	TRBJ2-5
CASSPGETQYF	TGTGCCAGCAGCCCGGGGGAGACCCAGTACTTC	.	.	TRBV7-7	TRBJ2-5
CASSYSRGSYGYTF	TGTGCCAGCAGTTACTCGAGGGGATCCTATGGCTACACCTTC	medium-sized	.	TRBV6-5	TRBJ1-2
CASRGLKQGRQNEQFF	TGTGCCAGCAGGGGCCTCAAACAGGGCCGTCAGAATGAGCAGTTCTTC	.	.	TRBV2	TRBJ2-1
CASSLEQGHDIQYF	TGCGCCAGCAGCTTGGAGCAGGGACACGACATTCAGTACTTC	.	.	TRBV5-1	TRBJ2-4
CASSLDQGRNTEAFF	TGTGCCAGCAGCTTGGATCAAGGGAGGAACACTGAAGCTTTCTTT	.	.	TRBV5-4	TRBJ1-1
CASSVMAADQPQHF	TGTGCCAGTAGTGTTATGGCCGCGGATCAGCCCCAGCATTTT	.	.	TRBV19	TRBJ1-5
CASSSSGDLTDTQYF	TGTGCCAGCAGCTCTTCCGGGGACCTCACAGATACGCAGTATTTT	.	.	TRBV7-9	TRBJ2-3
CASRLTTGENTIYF	TGTGCCAGTAGGCTAACGACAGGGGAGAACACCATATATTTT	.	TRBD1	TRBV19	TRBJ1-3
CAWSATGPRAGEKLFF	TGTGCCTGGAGTGCGACGGGACCCCGGGCTGGAGAAAAACTGTTTTTT	.	.	TRBV30	TRBJ1-4
CASSFTRDYGYTF	TGCGCCAGCAGCTTTACCCGTGACTATGGCTACACCTTC	.	.	TRBV5-1	TRBJ1-2
CASNREGLYTDTQYF	TGTGCCAGCAACCGCGAGGGGCTCTACACAGATACGCAGTATTTT	.	.	TRBV7-2	TRBJ2-3
CASSLKETQYF	TGTGCCAGCAGCTTAAAGGAGACCCAGTACTTC	.	.	TRBV7-2	TRBJ2-5
CASSKGGQDSYEQYF	TGTGCCAGCAGCAAAGGAGGACAGGATTCCTACGAGCAGTACTTC	.	.	TRBV21-1	TRBJ2-7
CASSPTRTTPDGYTF	TGTGCCAGCAGCCCCACACGGACAACCCCCGACGGCTACACCTTC	.	.	TRBV7-3	TRBJ1-2